Listed below are T cell receptor beta chains from one sample, sequenced in a study of shared clonotypes between healthy human individuals. The assay was immunoSEQ multiplex PCR, and TCRdb's table has in-frame clones only and misses some. The sample includes about 2.3 million clones, approximately 95% seen only once; the top ten take approximately 0.4%. Sequenced: naive CD4+ T cells from PBMCs. The source of these receptors is a man aged 18 to 29 in good health. Some clones in this sample may be carry-over from other donors' samples. CDR3s include the opening cysteine and the closing phenylalanine or tryptophan. The D gene is left open where the match is weak. Clone size is shown for a subset of rows, as once, few, many or a class of expanded clone.

v_gene	d_gene	j_gene	abundance	CDR3aa	CDR3nt
TRBV5-8	NA	TRBJ2-7	NA	CASSARRGYEQYF	TGTGCCAGCAGCGCACGAAGGGGTTACGAGCAGTACTTC
TRBV11-2	TRBD1	TRBJ2-7	NA	CATTKDRGPYEQYF	TGTGCCACTACTAAAGACAGGGGGCCCTACGAGCAGTACTTC
TRBV5-1	NA	TRBJ2-3	NA	CASSLRTSGDTQYF	TGCGCCAGCAGCCTCCGGACCAGCGGAGATACGCAGTATTTT
TRBV6-5	TRBD1	TRBJ2-3	NA	CASSYQQGAADTQYF	TGTGCCAGCAGTTACCAACAGGGGGCAGCTGATACGCAGTATTTT
TRBV13	NA	TRBJ1-1	NA	CASSFVGGSSAEAFF	TGTGCCAGCAGCTTCGTCGGGGGTAGCAGCGCTGAAGCTTTCTTT
TRBV6-5	NA	TRBJ2-7	NA	CASSGVYEQYF	TGTGCCAGCAGTGGGGTATACGAGCAGTACTTC
TRBV18	TRBD1	TRBJ2-7	NA	CASSGERTGVEQYF	TGTGCCAGCTCAGGGGAGAGGACAGGGGTCGAGCAGTACTTC
TRBV6-5	TRBD2	TRBJ2-3	once	CASSQPAGGTDTQYF	TGTGCCAGCAGCCAACCGGCGGGAGGGACAGATACGCAGTATTTT
TRBV5-1	TRBD1	TRBJ2-1	NA	CASRTTGGSYNEQFF	TGCGCCAGCAGGACCACAGGGGGTTCCTACAATGAGCAGTTCTTC
TRBV10-3	TRBD1	TRBJ2-5	NA	CAISVTPSNRGATQETQYF	TGTGCCATCAGTGTTACTCCCTCTAACAGGGGCGCAACCCAAGAGACCCAGTACTTC
TRBV9	NA	TRBJ2-3	NA	CASSVPSEDTQYF	TGTGCCAGCAGCGTCCCTAGTGAAGATACGCAGTATTTT
TRBV28	NA	TRBJ1-1	NA	CASSPHTNTEAFF	TGTGCCAGCAGTCCTCACACGAACACTGAAGCTTTCTTT
TRBV5-1	NA	TRBJ1-2	NA	CASSSTLSAGAFGYTF	TGCGCCAGCAGCTCAACCCTTTCGGCAGGGGCTTTTGGCTACACCTTC
TRBV5-5	NA	TRBJ1-2	NA	CASSLGLNYGYTF	TGTGCCAGCAGCTTAGGGCTTAACTATGGCTACACCTTC
TRBV9	NA	TRBJ2-5	NA	CASSPGDWSGQETQYF	TGTGCCAGCAGCCCAGGGGACTGGAGCGGACAAGAGACCCAGTACTTC
TRBV4-3	TRBD2	TRBJ2-1	few	CASSQVRTSYNEQFF	TGCGCCAGCAGCCAAGTCAGGACTAGTTACAATGAGCAGTTCTTC
TRBV7-9	NA	TRBJ2-1	NA	CASSPGLSSYNEQFF	TGTGCCAGCTCCCCAGGACTAAGCTCCTACAATGAGCAGTTCTTC
TRBV9	NA	TRBJ2-1	NA	CASSVGPPSYNEQFF	TGTGCCAGCAGCGTAGGACCCCCCTCCTACAATGAGCAGTTCTTC
TRBV11-3	NA	TRBJ2-5	NA	CASSRRGGQQETQYF	TGTGCCAGCAGCCGTAGGGGGGGACAGCAAGAGACCCAGTACTTC
TRBV10-3	NA	TRBJ2-2	NA	CAISERTTGMGKAGELFF	TGTGCCATCAGTGAGAGGACCACTGGTATGGGGAAGGCCGGGGAGCTGTTTTTT
TRBV29-1	TRBD2	TRBJ2-7	NA	CSVVLSGRVYEQYF	TGCAGCGTTGTGTTGAGCGGGAGGGTCTACGAGCAGTACTTC
TRBV15	NA	TRBJ2-7	once	CATSRDRAADEQYF	TGTGCCACCAGCAGAGACAGGGCGGCTGACGAGCAGTACTTC
TRBV18	TRBD2	TRBJ2-1	NA	CASSPTSGISYNEQFF	TGTGCCAGCTCACCTACTAGCGGGATCTCCTACAATGAGCAGTTCTTC
TRBV9	TRBD2	TRBJ2-7	NA	CASSPGDSGTLLYEQYF	TGTGCCAGCAGCCCCGGGGATAGCGGGACCCTCCTCTACGAGCAGTACTTC
TRBV7-2	TRBD2	TRBJ2-7	NA	CASSLEGTSQAYEQYF	TGTGCCAGCAGCTTAGAAGGGACTAGCCAAGCCTACGAGCAGTACTTC
TRBV2	TRBD1	TRBJ1-1	NA	CASSAGTENTEAFF	TGTGCCAGCAGTGCGGGGACAGAGAACACTGAAGCTTTCTTT
TRBV5-1	TRBD1	TRBJ2-7	once	CASSPPDRFTYEQYF	TGCGCCAGCAGCCCACCGGACAGGTTCACCTACGAGCAGTACTTC
TRBV4-2	NA	TRBJ2-1	NA	CASSQVVGASYNEQFF	TGTGCCAGCAGCCAAGTTGTGGGAGCCTCCTACAATGAGCAGTTCTTC
TRBV19	NA	TRBJ1-2	NA	CASSIIESARGINYGYTF	TGTGCCAGTAGTATTATCGAGTCAGCCAGGGGAATTAACTATGGCTACACCTTC
TRBV9	NA	TRBJ2-3	NA	CASSVGAGSSDTQYF	TGTGCCAGCAGCGTAGGGGCAGGGAGCTCAGATACGCAGTATTTT
TRBV7-3	NA	TRBJ2-2	NA	CASSYSEGGELFF	TGTGCCAGCAGCTACTCGGAGGGCGGGGAGCTGTTTTTT
TRBV27	NA	TRBJ2-7	NA	CASKGGITYEQYF	TGTGCCAGCAAAGGTGGGATAACCTACGAGCAGTACTTC
TRBV21-1	NA	TRBJ2-7	once	CASSNGASGSHPYSYEQYF	TGTGCCAGCAGCAATGGGGCTAGCGGGAGCCACCCATACTCCTACGAGCAGTACTTC
TRBV5-8	TRBD1	TRBJ1-2	once	CASSPPGQNSLYGYTF	TGTGCCAGCAGTCCCCCGGGACAGAATTCTCTCTATGGCTACACCTTC
TRBV2	NA	TRBJ2-2	NA	CASRGLDGVVTGELFF	TGTGCCAGCAGGGGACTTGACGGGGTAGTAACCGGGGAGCTGTTTTTT
TRBV5-4	NA	TRBJ2-7	once	CASSARGGSYEQYF	TGTGCCAGCAGCGCCAGGGGAGGAAGCTACGAGCAGTACTTC
TRBV5-1	NA	TRBJ2-3	NA	CASFAGSTDTQYF	TGCGCCAGTTTTGCTGGGAGCACAGATACGCAGTATTTT
TRBV7-9	NA	TRBJ1-6	NA	CASSSIGPSGSPLHF	TGTGCCAGCAGCTCGATCGGACCTTCTGGGTCACCCCTCCACTTT
TRBV7-6	TRBD1	TRBJ2-2	once	CASSSTGEWAGELFF	TGTGCCAGCAGTTCTACAGGGGAATGGGCCGGGGAGCTGTTTTTT
TRBV7-2	NA	TRBJ1-5	NA	CASSLVGLGGQPQHF	TGTGCCAGCAGCTTAGTCGGCCTTGGGGGTCAGCCCCAGCATTTT
TRBV25-1	NA	TRBJ2-2	NA	CASSESAGLTGELFF	TGTGCCAGCAGTGAAAGCGCAGGTTTGACCGGGGAGCTGTTTTTT
TRBV2	TRBD2	TRBJ2-3	NA	CASSFGLAGPPSTDTQYF	TGTGCCAGCAGTTTCGGACTAGCGGGTCCCCCTAGCACAGATACGCAGTATTTT
TRBV13	TRBD1	TRBJ2-3	NA	CASSSDRADTQYF	TGTGCCAGCAGCTCCGACAGGGCAGATACGCAGTATTTT
TRBV13	NA	TRBJ2-4	NA	CASSFFRVNIQYF	TGTGCCAGCAGCTTCTTCAGGGTCAACATTCAGTACTTC